What follows are 32 T cell receptor beta chains derived from one specimen sequenced in a study of T cells in Graves' hyperthyroidism and ophthalmopathy. Template material for amplifying TCR beta CDR3 regions consisted of RNA transcripts. RT-PCR in the first round (using the HTBI primer set) targeted the TCR CDR3. TCRdb reanalysed the multiplex PCR reads using MiXCR and keeps one entry per CDR3 protein. The sample records about 46,000 distinct CDR3 sequences, 45% to 50% being singletons. The sample was peripheral blood or thyroid tissue (not recorded which). The receptors come from a woman aged 45-59 years with Graves' hyperthyroidism.

This clonotype was seen at least ten times. CDR3 bases: TGTGCCAGCAGCTTAGTCCCGGGTGGCGGTGAAGCTTTCTTT. Translation: CASSLVPGGGEAFF. The chain is built from TRBV7-2 and TRBJ1-1; D is undetermined. The V gene's germline CDR1 is SGHTA and CDR2 FQGNSA. Trimming shortened V by 1 base and J by 7 bases, and 13 bases separated the two germline ends. The CDR3 covers 14 residues.

Here the CDR3 reads CASSFPGLGYETQYF. CDR3 coding DNA: TGTGCCAGCAGCTTTCCGGGACTAGGCTACGAGACCCAGTACTTC. The rearrangement uses TRBV7-2 and TRBJ2-5; TRBD2 matches at 8 bases. This CDR3 is 15 amino acids long. The germline CDR1 and CDR2 sequences are SGHTA and FQGNSA. V dropped 3 bases and J dropped 5; count of bases not matched to a gene: 8. Filled out from reference TRBV7-2 and TRBJ2-5, the complete variable domain reads GAGVSQSPSNKVTEKGKDVELRCDPISGHTALYWYRQSLGQGLEFLIYFQGNSAPDKSGLPSDRFSAERTGGSVSTLTIQRTQQEDSAVYLCASSFPGLGYETQYFGPGTRLLVL.

At least ten counts were recorded for this clonotype. The chain employs TRBV6-1 and TRBJ2-6; D is possibly TRBD1 (5 bases). CDR1 and CDR2 (germline): MNHNS, SASEGT. Trimming cost V 3 bases and J 2 bases, with 11 bases left between them. The CDR3 length is 16 residues. DNA for the CDR3: TGTGCCAGCAGTGATGGGGCAGGTACTGGGGCCAACGTCCTGACTTTC. This encodes CASSDGAGTGANVLTF.

As to this clonotype: Relative to the germline gene, one junction end is altered; a read error may explain this. V usage is TRBV2 and J usage is TRBJ2-2, with D possibly being TRBD2 (5 bases). The CDR3 spans 15 residues. Looked up from germline, CDR1 is SNHLY and CDR2 is FYNNEI. Here the CDR3 reads CASGYVEANTGELSF. CDR3 coding DNA: TGTGCCAGCGGTTACGTAGAGGCAAATACCGGGGAGCTGTCTTTT.

This clonotype was observed many times. The gene calls are TRBV9 and TRBJ2-3; TRBD2 might be the D (6 bases). CDR3 size: 15 residues. Between the trimmed V and J ends, which lost 3 bases and 0 bases, there was a span of 11 bases. Per germline, CDR1 SGDLS and CDR2 YYNGEE. The CDR3 nucleotides read TGTGCCAGCAGCGCAGGACTAACTAGCACAGATACGCAGTATTTT. Protein: CASSAGLTSTDTQYF. The whole variable domain, filled in from reference TRBV9 and TRBJ2-3, reads DSGVTQTPKHLITATGQRVTLRCSPRSGDLSVYWYQQSLDQGLQFLIQYYNGEERAKGNILERFSAQQFPDLHSELNLSSLELGDSALYFCASSAGLTSTDTQYFGPGTRLTVL.

V and J are TRBV2 and TRBJ1-5; 8 bases align to TRBD1. The length of the CDR3 is 14 residues. Germline CDR1 reads SNHLY; CDR2 reads FYNNEI. V lost 8 bases, J lost 6 bases, and 9 bases stayed unmatched. CDR3 amino acids: CASSTTGAGQPQHF. The CDR3 bases are TGTGCCAGCTCAACGACAGGGGCGGGTCAGCCCCAGCATTTT.

The genes are TRBV7-9 and TRBJ2-7; D may correspond to TRBD1 or TRBD2 (5 bases each). The germline V and J ends were trimmed by 6 bases and 5 bases, with 14 bases remaining between them. This CDR3 has 13 residues. Germline CDR1 and CDR2: SEHNR and FQNEAQ (reference sequence). CDR3 protein: CASSEGPLNEQYF. The DNA of the CDR3 is TGTGCCAGCAGTGAGGGACCCCTCAACGAGCAGTACTTC.

V usage is TRBV10-3 and J usage is TRBJ1-2; 9 bases are shared with TRBD1. CDR1 is ENHRY and CDR2 is SYGVKD in the germline V gene. J gave up 5 bases and V 8 bases, and 6 bases lay outside the gene matches. The CDR3 contains 13 residues. CDR3 protein: CAISRGQGYGYTF. DNA for the CDR3: TGTGCCATCTCGAGGGGACAGGGTTATGGCTACACCTTC.

This clonotype was picked up one time. This chain links TRBV20-1 with TRBJ2-7, with 11 bases fitting TRBD2. This CDR3 is 14 amino acids long. Per the germline V gene, CDR1 is DFQATT and CDR2 is SNEGSKA (reference sequence). V dropped 1 base and J dropped 6; count of bases not matched to a gene: 5. Written as DNA, the CDR3 is TGCAGTGCTAGAGGGGTACTAGCGGGAGCCGAGCAGTACTTC. The encoded protein is CSARGVLAGAEQYF.

The chain carries TRBV29-1 and TRBJ1-1; D perhaps matches TRBD1 (6 bases). Deletions cut 7 bases from V and 4 bases from J, with 16 bases between. Germline assignment: CDR1 SQVTM and CDR2 ANQGSEA. The CDR3 has 13 residues. CDR3 in amino acids: CSGNREDGTEAFF. DNA for the CDR3: TGCAGCGGAAACAGGGAGGACGGCACTGAAGCTTTCTTT.

As to this clonotype: The conserved final phenylalanine or tryptophan is absent from the CDR3, which likely points to a read error. The chain employs TRBV5-6 and TRBJ1-5, with D possibly matching TRBD1 (6 bases). The germline V gene has CDR1 SGHDT and CDR2 YYEEEE. The CDR3 covers 16 residues. The V gene lost 7 bases and the J gene lost 1 base, with 18 bases spanning the gap. CDR3 DNA sequence: TGTGCCAGCTCTACGGGGGGCCTTGGGAGCAATCAGCCCCAGCATTGT. This codes for CASSTGGLGSNQPQHC.

There are many counts of this clonotype. V usage is TRBV29-1 and J usage is TRBJ2-3; D unclear. V was cut by 4 bases and J by 8 bases, with 16 bases left in between. The CDR3 runs to 13 residues. The germline V gene has CDR1 SQVTM and CDR2 ANQGSEA. The CDR3 nucleotides read TGCAGCGTTGGTAGGACCGCTGACTTTACGCAGTATTTT. Residues: CSVGRTADFTQYF.

There are many counts of this clonotype. The chain employs TRBV20-1 and TRBJ2-5; a possible D gene is TRBD1 (5 bases). With 6 bases removed from V and 5 bases from J, the gap between germline ends came to 16 bases. The CDR3 contains 13 residues. Germline CDR1 reads DFQATT; CDR2 reads SNEGSKA (reference sequence). The CDR3 DNA reads as TGCAGTGCCCAACAGGTCCCCTCGGAGACCCAGTACTTC. This encodes CSAQQVPSETQYF.

This chain joins TRBV29-1 and TRBJ1-2; a weak D match, TRBD1 (6 bases). This CDR3 spans 11 amino acids. The V end lost 7 bases, the J end lost 8 bases, and 14 bases lay between the germline ends. Germline V lookup: CDR1 SQVTM, CDR2 ANQGSEA. CDR3 sequence: CSAETGKGYTF. The CDR3 DNA is TGCAGCGCGGAAACAGGGAAAGGCTACACCTTC.

This clonotype has at least ten counts. The chain recombines TRBV6-2 or TRBV6-3 with TRBJ2-7; D unclear. Germline CDR1 is MNHEY and CDR2 is SVGEGT. Trimming pared 2 bases from V and 4 bases from J, leaving 24 bases between. The CDR3 runs 18 residues. The CDR3 coding sequence is TGTGCCAGCAGTTACCTTCTATTGGCCAGTCCGGCCAAATACGAGCAGTACTTC. Its translation is CASSYLLLASPAKYEQYF.

As to this clonotype: The junction shows a germline mismatch at one end, possibly a read error. This chain joins TRBV7-9 and TRBJ2-7; 8 bases are shared with TRBD2. Germline CDR1 reads SEHNR; CDR2 reads FQNEAQ (reference sequence). This CDR3 is 14 amino acids long. CDR3 nucleotides: TGCAGCCATCTCGGCGGGGGGAGCTCCTACGAGCAGTACTTC. Translation: CSHLGGGSSYEQYF.

As for this clonotype: This may be a read error, as it is one base from a much larger clone. Likely a read error: the CDR3 ends without its conserved phenylalanine or tryptophan. The J gene is TRBJ2-3, the V gene TRBV19; TRBD2 matches 7 bases. The germline gives CDR1 LNHDA, CDR2 SQIVND (reference sequence). This CDR3 comprises 16 residues. The junction had 11 bases not matched to a gene; V was cut back by 5 bases and J by 3 bases. CDR3 nucleotides: TGTGCCAGTAGTCTCAGTCCCGGCGGGAGAACAGATACGCAGTATCTT. This encodes CASSLSPGGRTDTQYL.

In the case of this clonotype: The conserved phenylalanine or tryptophan is not found at the CDR3 terminus, so this likely reflects a read error. The CDR3 DNA reads as TGCGCCAGCAGCCTCGGGCCCAACAACGTCCTGACTCTC. Its translation is CASSLGPNNVLTL. The chain joins TRBV7-2 to TRBJ2-6; D gene uncertain. The CDR3 runs 13 residues. Germline V CDR1 and CDR2: SGHTA, FQGNSA.

To note about this clonotype: Because the CDR3's place on the DNA is in doubt, the DNA is left out and the CDR3 is given as listed by TCRdb. The chain links TRBV9 to TRBJ1-2. The CDR3 numbers 23 amino acids, ends counted. From germline, CDR1 is SGDLS and CDR2 YYNGEE. This CDR3 reads CASSVVCRDTYGYTFGSGYGYTF.

This chain links TRBV13 with TRBJ1-2, with D possibly matching TRBD1 (6 bases). Trimming took off 7 bases at V and 3 bases at J, with 15 bases between the two ends. Germline assignment: CDR1 PRHDT and CDR2 FYEKMQ (reference sequence). CDR3 size: 14 residues. The CDR3 sequence is CASKQAGGDYGYTF. In DNA, the CDR3 is TGTGCCAGCAAACAAGCGGGGGGCGACTATGGCTACACCTTC.

This clonotype was detected once. The chain carries TRBV19 and TRBJ1-1; D gene unclear. The CDR3 spans 11 residues. The V gene's germline CDR1 is LNHDA and CDR2 SQIVND (reference sequence). V was cut by 5 bases and J by 2 bases, with 3 bases left in between. CDR3 nucleotide sequence: TGTGCCAGTAGTCAAAACACTGAAGCTTTCTTT. Translating it yields CASSQNTEAFF.

This clonotype was recorded many times. The CDR3 loop is CAISRGDGPKKPQHF. For the CDR3, the DNA is TGTGCCATCAGTCGGGGGGACGGACCAAAGAAGCCCCAGCATTTT. V and J are TRBV10-3 and TRBJ1-5, with TRBD1 as a possible D gene (5 bases). Trimming removed 5 bases at V and 8 bases at J, with 19 bases between. Per germline, CDR1 ENHRY and CDR2 SYGVKD. The CDR3 sequence is 15 residues long.

The chain joins TRBV29-1 to TRBJ1-1; TRBD1 matches at 10 bases. V dropped 7 bases and J dropped 7; count of bases not matched to a gene: 9. CDR1 and CDR2 from the germline V gene are SQVTM and ANQGSEA. The CDR3 has 13 amino acids. As DNA, the CDR3 is TGCAGCGCCGGGGACAGGGGAGTTGGTGAAGCTTTCTTT. Translated: CSAGDRGVGEAFF.

This clonotype has at least ten counts. This may arise from a read error, as a much more abundant clone is one base away. The chain links TRBV10-3 to TRBJ1-1; the match to TRBD1 covers 7 bases. The CDR3 covers 12 residues. Per germline, CDR1 ENHRY and CDR2 SYGVKD. The CDR3 nucleotides are TGTACCATCAGGGGGGTGGACACTAAAGCTTTCTTT. Translated, it gives CTIRGVDTKAFF.

Here the CDR3 DNA reads TGCAGTGCGAGCAGAGCGGGAGGGGTCAATGAGCAGTTCTTC. The encoded protein is CSASRAGGVNEQFF. The chain recombines TRBV20-1 with TRBJ2-1, with 10 bases lining up with TRBD2. There are 14 residues in the CDR3. From germline, CDR1 is DFQATT and CDR2 SNEGSKA (reference sequence). Trimming removed 6 bases from V and 6 bases from J; junction bases left unmatched: 8.

The chain combines TRBV9 with TRBJ1-1; D remains unclear. The CDR3 sequence is 15 residues long. V lost 4 bases and J lost 0, with 13 bases in between. CDR1 and CDR2 (germline): SGDLS, YYNGEE. CDR3 nucleotide sequence: TGTGCCAGCAGCCCTAGCCCCACGGTGAACACTGAAGCTTTCTTT. Protein: CASSPSPTVNTEAFF.

The rearrangement uses TRBV7-2 and TRBJ1-1, with a weak D call TRBD1 (5 bases). V was trimmed by 2 bases and J by 5 bases, leaving 9 bases between them. This CDR3 has 13 amino acids. Germline V gene data show CDR1 as SGHTA and CDR2 as FQGNSA. The CDR3 DNA reads TGTGCCAGCAGCTTACAGGGAGGGACTGAAGCTTTCTTT. Its protein product is CASSLQGGTEAFF.

This clonotype was recorded a few times. This chain uses TRBV10-2 with TRBJ1-2, with 8 nucleotides matching TRBD1. Per the germline V gene, CDR1 is WSHSY and CDR2 is SAAADI. CDR3 length: 12 residues. The junction had 3 bases not matched to a gene; V was cut back by 8 bases and J by 4 bases. The CDR3 DNA reads TGCGCCAGCGGACAGGGCACCTATGGCTACACCTTC. It translates to CASGQGTYGYTF.

The V gene is TRBV20-1, the J gene TRBJ2-6, with D unresolved. From germline, CDR1 is DFQATT and CDR2 SNEGSKA (reference sequence). The V and J ends lost 3 bases and 4 bases respectively, with 4 bases between them. The CDR3 is 12 residues long. CDR3 residues: CSASVGANVLTF. The CDR3 DNA is TGCAGTGCTAGTGTGGGGGCCAACGTCCTGACTTTC.

This clonotype was recorded at least ten times. V is TRBV7-6 and J is TRBJ2-2; 11 positions agree with TRBD2. Germline CDR1 reads SGHVS; CDR2 reads FNYEAQ. Trimming took 5 bases from V and 0 from J; bases not matched to a gene: 8. The CDR3 has 18 residues. The CDR3 nucleotides read TGTGCCAGCAGCGCGACTAGCGGGGCTGCCGCGAACACCGGGGAGCTGTTTTTT. The encoded protein is CASSATSGAAANTGELFF.

This clonotype turned up a few times. The chain recombines TRBV29-1 with TRBJ2-6, with TRBD2 matching 7 bases. Germline CDR1 reads SQVTM; CDR2 reads ANQGSEA. V gave up 3 bases and J gave up 3 bases; unmatched junction bases: 5. The CDR3 totals 15 residues. The CDR3 DNA follows: TGCAGCGTTGAGGGGAGGGACTATGGGGCCAACGTCCTGACTTTC. As protein: CSVEGRDYGANVLTF.

J is TRBJ1-1 and V is TRBV14, with no clear D. V lost 1 base and J 1 base, leaving 4 bases between the germline ends. This CDR3 comprises 13 residues. Germline-derived CDR1 and CDR2 are SGHDN and FVKESK. The CDR3 loop reads CASSQGTNTEAFF. Here the CDR3 DNA reads TGTGCCAGCAGCCAAGGGACGAACACTGAAGCTTTCTTT.